The clone carrying this T cell receptor (beta chain) was seen a few times. Its antigen is as yet unknown. The data stem from a study of CD8+ T cells in alopecia areata. V was cut by 4 bases and J by 7 bases, with 13 bases left in between. Germline assignment: CDR1 PRHDT and CDR2 FYEKMQ (reference sequence). CDR3 size: 14 residues. General study results and limits: Scalp clonality and expanded CD8+ clones among the top 100 were significantly decreased by tofacitinib. During tofacitinib treatment, many expanded lesional clones remained in scalp and blood. Clonality exceeded that of normal scalp in lesional scalp, most notably in alopecia totalis/universalis.

Extracted RNA was reverse transcribed, and the resulting cDNA served as sequencing template. The method was immunoSEQ multiplex PCR; TCRdb's version includes in-frame clones alone and lacks a portion of them. The repertoire holds about 150,000 clones, about 56% seen once, with around a sixth in the top ten. Treatment meaning: oral pan-JAK inhibitor, 5-10 mg twice daily. Alopecia areata patients gave lesional scalp punch biopsies and peripheral blood samples. The rearrangement links TRBV13 to TRBJ2-2; unclear D gene. The sequenced sample was CD8+ T cells sorted from blood, obtained at week 4, from a patient treated with tofacitinib. The sequence came from a human donor with alopecia areata. The CDR3, as DNA: TGTGCCAGCAGCTCGATTGGGCGTCGCGGGGAGCTGTTTTTT. Protein product: CASSSIGRRGELFF.